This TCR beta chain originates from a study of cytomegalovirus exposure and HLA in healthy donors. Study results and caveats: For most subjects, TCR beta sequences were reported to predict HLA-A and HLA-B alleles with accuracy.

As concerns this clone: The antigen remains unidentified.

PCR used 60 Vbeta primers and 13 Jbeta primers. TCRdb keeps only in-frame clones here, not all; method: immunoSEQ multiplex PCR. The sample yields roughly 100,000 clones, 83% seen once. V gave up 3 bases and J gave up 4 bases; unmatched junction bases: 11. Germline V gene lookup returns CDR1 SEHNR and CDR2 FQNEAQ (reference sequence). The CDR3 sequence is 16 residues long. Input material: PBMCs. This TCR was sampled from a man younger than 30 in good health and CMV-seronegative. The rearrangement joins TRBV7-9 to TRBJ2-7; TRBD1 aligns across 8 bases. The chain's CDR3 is CASSLQGAILMYEQYF. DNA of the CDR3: TGTGCCAGCAGCTTGCAGGGGGCCATACTCATGTACGAGCAGTACTTC.